The 12 T cell receptor beta chains reported below all come from one sample, sequenced in a study of HIV-infected patients and healthy controls. TCRdb reanalysed the 5' RACE reads using MiXCR and keeps one entry per CDR3 protein. Found here are over 55,000 distinct CDR3 sequences, roughly a sixth of them singletons; the top ten hold 4.5% to 7%. Sequences were obtained from CD4+ T cells from blood. Receptors originate from a human donor in good health.

J is TRBJ2-2 and V is TRBV19; 7 bases fit TRBD1. This CDR3 is built from 14 residues. Germline values: CDR1 LNHDA, CDR2 SQIVND (reference sequence). With V trimmed by 6 bases and J by 4 bases, 5 bases remained unmatched. The CDR3 nucleotides read TGTGCCAGTAGGGGGACAGCCATCACCGGGGAGCTGTTTTTT. Protein: CASRGTAITGELFF.

This clonotype has just a few counts. The chain recombines TRBV10-3 with TRBJ2-1, with D perhaps matching TRBD2 (5 bases). The CDR3 is 16 residues long. Germline CDR1 reads ENHRY; CDR2 reads SYGVKD. Trimming left V 5 bases short and J 9 bases short, with 23 bases between. The CDR3 region is CAISLHRTPYNSEQFF. CDR3 sequence (DNA): TGTGCCATCAGTCTCCATCGGACTCCTTACAATAGTGAGCAGTTCTTC.

The chain has TRBV11-3 and TRBJ2-6, with 8 bases that match TRBD2. Germline lookup yields CDR1 SGHNT and CDR2 YENEEA. CDR3 length: 16 amino acids. The V and J ends lost 6 bases and 1 base, in that order; junction bases with no gene match: 5. This CDR3 reads CASRRGGGSGANVLTF. DNA for the CDR3: TGTGCCAGCAGACGGGGGGGTGGATCTGGGGCCAACGTCCTGACTTTC.

This clonotype has more than one count but fewer than ten. No DNA is shown, since the ends of the CDR3 on it are uncertain; the CDR3 is the one TCRdb lists. The rearrangement joins TRBV20-1 to TRBJ2-7; the D call TRBD1 from the table was never checked on the DNA. Germline CDR1 DFQATT, CDR2 SNEGSKA (reference sequence). From its first to its last residue, the CDR3 has 14 amino acids. The CDR3 region is CSAVVGTGSGREYF.

This clonotype was observed a handful of times. The chain links TRBV7-2 to TRBJ1-6; D may be TRBD1 (6 bases). This CDR3 region has 14 residues. The germline gives CDR1 SGHTA, CDR2 FQGNSA. The V gene lost 5 bases and the J gene lost 5 bases, with 10 bases spanning the gap. CDR3 sequence: CASSPQGNNSPLHF. DNA of the CDR3: TGTGCCAGCAGCCCTCAGGGGAATAATTCACCCCTCCACTTT.

The sample holds a few counts of this clonotype. The rearrangement joins TRBV7-2 to TRBJ2-2; 7 bases are shared with TRBD2. Per germline, CDR1 SGHTA and CDR2 FQGNSA. This CDR3 comprises 18 residues. The J segment lost 6 bases and the V segment lost 1 base, leaving 14 bases of the junction unmatched. DNA for the CDR3: TGTGCCAGCAGCTTAGGACCCCCGGGGCTAGCGGCCCCCGGGGAGCTGTTTTTT. It yields the protein CASSLGPPGLAAPGELFF.

This clonotype appeared a few times. This sequence joins TRBV7-2 and TRBJ2-1, with D tentatively TRBD2 (5 bases). Germline V gene sequence: CDR1 SGHTA, CDR2 FQGNSA. Between the trimmed V and J ends, which lost 6 bases and 9 bases, there was a span of 21 bases. There are 15 residues in the CDR3. CDR3 residues: CASSMESGFSGEQFF. CDR3 in DNA: TGTGCCAGCAGTATGGAGTCGGGGTTCTCAGGTGAGCAGTTCTTC.

V and J are TRBV4-3 and TRBJ1-3, with D unclear. Germline lookup yields CDR1 LGHNA and CDR2 YSLEER. There are 17 residues in the CDR3. The ends were cut back, 1 base at V and 0 bases at J, with 13 bases in the middle. The CDR3 nucleotides read TGCGCCAGCAGCCAAGTCGCAGCAACCACCTCTGGAAACACCATATATTTT. It encodes CASSQVAATTSGNTIYF.

This clonotype was observed a few times. The chain has TRBV6-2 or TRBV6-3 and TRBJ2-3; 9 bases agree with TRBD2. Germline CDR1 and CDR2: MNHEY and SVGEGT. CDR3 length equals 15 residues. V trimming: 6 bases; J trimming: 4 bases; junction bases outside the gene matches: 8. CDR3 bases: TGTGCCAGCAGATTTAATCGACTAGCGGCAGATACGCAGTATTTT. Amino acid sequence: CASRFNRLAADTQYF.

The chain is built from TRBV12-3 or TRBV12-4 and TRBJ1-3; D unclear. This CDR3 has 14 amino acids. V shed 3 bases and J shed 2 bases, with 8 bases lying between them. The CDR3 DNA sequence: TGTGCCAGCAGTTTTTCAGGAACTGGAAACACCATATATTTT. Translation: CASSFSGTGNTIYF.

The table lists this clonotype with many counts. V usage is TRBV11-2 and J usage is TRBJ2-2; D gene unclear. The CDR3 is made up of 16 amino acids. Germline assignment: CDR1 SGHAT and CDR2 FQNNGV. V lost 2 bases and J 0 bases, leaving 10 bases between the germline ends. DNA for the CDR3: TGTGCCAGCAGCTTACGAGCGATTCCGAACACCGGGGAGCTGTTTTTT. It translates to CASSLRAIPNTGELFF.

The chain links TRBV18 to TRBJ2-7, with TRBD1 matching 10 bases. V dropped 0 bases and J dropped 2; count of bases not matched to a gene: 4. The germline V gene has CDR1 KGHSH and CDR2 LQKENI. The CDR3 extends over 16 amino acids. CDR3 DNA sequence: TGTGCCAGCTCACCACCGGGAGGGACAGGGGCCTACGAGCAGTACTTC. This sequence encodes CASSPPGGTGAYEQYF.